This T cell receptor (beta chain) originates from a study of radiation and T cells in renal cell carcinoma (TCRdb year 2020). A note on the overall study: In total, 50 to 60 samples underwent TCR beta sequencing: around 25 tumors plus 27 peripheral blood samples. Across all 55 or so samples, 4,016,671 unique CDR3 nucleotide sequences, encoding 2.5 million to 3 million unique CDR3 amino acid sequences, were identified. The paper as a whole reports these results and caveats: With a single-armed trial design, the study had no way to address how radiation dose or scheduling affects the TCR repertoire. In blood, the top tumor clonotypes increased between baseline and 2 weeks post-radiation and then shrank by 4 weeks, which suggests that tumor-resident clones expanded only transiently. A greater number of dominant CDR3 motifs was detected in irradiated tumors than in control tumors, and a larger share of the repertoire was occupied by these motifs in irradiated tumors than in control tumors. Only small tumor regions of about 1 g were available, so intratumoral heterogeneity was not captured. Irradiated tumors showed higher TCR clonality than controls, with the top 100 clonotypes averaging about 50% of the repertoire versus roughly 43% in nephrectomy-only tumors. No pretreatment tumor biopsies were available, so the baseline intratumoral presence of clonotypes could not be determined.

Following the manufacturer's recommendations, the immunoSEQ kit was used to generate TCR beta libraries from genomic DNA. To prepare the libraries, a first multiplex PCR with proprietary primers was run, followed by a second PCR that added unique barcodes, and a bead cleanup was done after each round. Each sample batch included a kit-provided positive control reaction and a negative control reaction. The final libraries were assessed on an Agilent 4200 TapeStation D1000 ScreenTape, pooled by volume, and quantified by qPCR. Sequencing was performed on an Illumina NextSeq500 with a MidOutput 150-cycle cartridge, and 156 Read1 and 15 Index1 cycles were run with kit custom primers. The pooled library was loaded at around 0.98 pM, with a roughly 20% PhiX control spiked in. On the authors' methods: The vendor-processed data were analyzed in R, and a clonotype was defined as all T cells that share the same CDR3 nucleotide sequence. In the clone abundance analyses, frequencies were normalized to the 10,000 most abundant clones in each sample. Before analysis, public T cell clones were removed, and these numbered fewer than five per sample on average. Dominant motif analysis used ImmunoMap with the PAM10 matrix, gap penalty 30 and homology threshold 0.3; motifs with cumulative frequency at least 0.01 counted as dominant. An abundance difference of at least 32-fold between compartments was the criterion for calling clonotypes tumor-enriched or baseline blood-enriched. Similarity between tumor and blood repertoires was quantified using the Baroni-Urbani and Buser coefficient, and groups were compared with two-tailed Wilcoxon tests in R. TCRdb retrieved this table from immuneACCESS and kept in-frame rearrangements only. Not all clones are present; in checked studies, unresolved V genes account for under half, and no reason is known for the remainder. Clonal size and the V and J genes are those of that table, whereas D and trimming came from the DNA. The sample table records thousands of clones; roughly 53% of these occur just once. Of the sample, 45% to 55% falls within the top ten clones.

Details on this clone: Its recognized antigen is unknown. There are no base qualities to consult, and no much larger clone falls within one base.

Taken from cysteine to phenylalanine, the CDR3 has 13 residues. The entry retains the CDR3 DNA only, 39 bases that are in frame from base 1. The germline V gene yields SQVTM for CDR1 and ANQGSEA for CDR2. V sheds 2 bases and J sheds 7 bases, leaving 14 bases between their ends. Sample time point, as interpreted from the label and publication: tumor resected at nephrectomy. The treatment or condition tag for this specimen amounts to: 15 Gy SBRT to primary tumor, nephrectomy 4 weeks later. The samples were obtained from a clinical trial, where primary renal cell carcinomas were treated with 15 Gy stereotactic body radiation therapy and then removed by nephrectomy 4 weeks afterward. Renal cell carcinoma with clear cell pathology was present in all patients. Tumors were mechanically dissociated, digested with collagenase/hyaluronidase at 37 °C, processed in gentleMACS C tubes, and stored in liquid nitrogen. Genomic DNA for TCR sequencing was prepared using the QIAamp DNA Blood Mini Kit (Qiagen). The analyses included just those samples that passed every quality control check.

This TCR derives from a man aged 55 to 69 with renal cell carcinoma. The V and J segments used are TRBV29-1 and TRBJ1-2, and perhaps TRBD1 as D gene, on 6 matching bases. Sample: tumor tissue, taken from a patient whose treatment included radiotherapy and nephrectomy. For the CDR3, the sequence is CSVELTGLGGYTF. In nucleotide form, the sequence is TGCAGCGTTGAACTTACAGGGCTGGGTGGCTACACCTTC.